Shown below are 18 T cell receptor beta chains from a single sample sequenced in a study of CD8+ T cells in alopecia areata. cDNA reverse transcribed from extracted RNA served as the sequencing template. The table came from immunoSEQ multiplex PCR; TCRdb's copy has only in-frame clones and leaves some out. This sample has 130,000 to 150,000 clones, with around 62% found just once. Sequenced input: CD8+ T cells sorted from blood. These receptors came from a human donor in good health.

This clone appeared a single time. The chain carries TRBV27 and TRBJ1-2; possible D gene TRBD1, 6 bases. V was shortened by 8 bases and J by 7 bases, with 17 bases between the two germline ends. From germline, CDR1 is MNHEY and CDR2 SMNVEV (reference sequence). This CDR3 spans 13 amino acids. The CDR3 DNA is TGTGCCAGCGCGGACAGTGTTTTGTCTGGCTACACCTTC. It encodes CASADSVLSGYTF.

The CDR3 DNA follows: TGTGCCAGCAGCTTAGGCGGCAGGATCGGGGCCTACGAGCAGTACTTC. Residues: CASSLGGRIGAYEQYF. This rearrangement joins TRBV11-2 to TRBJ2-7; D possibly corresponds to TRBD2 (5 bases). With 1 base removed from V and 2 bases from J, the gap between germline ends came to 15 bases. From germline, CDR1 is SGHAT and CDR2 FQNNGV. This CDR3 contains 16 residues.

The sample holds one count of this clone. The gene calls are TRBV11-2 and TRBJ2-1; 15 nucleotides line up with TRBD2. V lost 7 bases and J lost 1; bases outside the gene matches: 11. Germline V CDR1 and CDR2: SGHAT, FQNNGV. This CDR3 is 19 amino acids long. The CDR3 loop reads CASIGRGLAGGRSYNEQFF. Here the CDR3 DNA reads TGTGCCAGCATCGGACGGGGACTAGCGGGAGGACGGTCCTACAATGAGCAGTTCTTC.

The chain links TRBV27 to TRBJ2-7; D is perhaps TRBD1 or TRBD2 (5 bases each). Germline CDR1 and CDR2: MNHEY and SMNVEV (reference sequence). The CDR3 covers 12 residues. V lost 2 bases to trimming and J lost 6 bases, with 8 bases between them. The CDR3 loop is CASSLGGLEQYF. DNA for the CDR3: TGTGCCAGCAGTTTAGGGGGTCTCGAGCAGTACTTC.

This chain joins TRBV2 and TRBJ2-2, with 10 bases fitting TRBD2. This CDR3 is 17 amino acids long. V shed 4 bases and J 5 bases; nucleotides not matched to a gene: 10. Looked up from germline, CDR1 is SNHLY and CDR2 is FYNNEI. CDR3 sequence reads: CASSGAASGSRTGELFF. As DNA, the CDR3 is TGTGCCAGCAGTGGAGCGGCTAGCGGGAGCAGGACCGGGGAGCTGTTTTTT.

The V call is TRBV5-1, the J call TRBJ2-1; the match to TRBD1 covers 10 bases. This CDR3 has 16 amino acids. Per the germline V gene, CDR1 is SGHRS and CDR2 is YFSETQ. With V trimmed by 1 base and J by 6 bases, 7 bases remained unmatched. CDR3 amino acids: CASSLLGQGIGNEQFF. CDR3 in DNA: TGCGCCAGCAGCTTGTTGGGACAGGGGATCGGCAATGAGCAGTTCTTC.

The V call is TRBV14, the J call TRBJ2-5, with 10 nucleotides matching TRBD2. This CDR3 is built from 15 residues. With V trimmed by 1 base and J by 5 bases, 4 bases remained unmatched. CDR1 and CDR2 from the germline V gene are SGHDN and FVKESK. Here the CDR3 reads CASSQASGRGETQYF. The CDR3 coding sequence is TGTGCCAGCAGCCAAGCTAGCGGGAGAGGTGAGACCCAGTACTTC.

This clone was observed a handful of times. The chain combines TRBV2 with TRBJ2-1; 11 positions agree with TRBD1. Germline CDR1 reads SNHLY; CDR2 reads FYNNEI. With 8 bases clipped from V and 10 bases from J, the junction kept 7 bases outside the gene matches. CDR3 length equals 13 residues. This chain's CDR3 is CASRDRGVREQFF. The CDR3, as DNA: TGTGCCAGCCGGGACAGGGGGGTAAGAGAGCAGTTCTTC. The whole variable domain, filled in from reference TRBV2 and TRBJ2-1, reads EPEVTQTPSHQVTQMGQEVILRCVPISNHLYFYWYRQILGQKVEFLVSFYNNEISEKSEIFDDQFSVERPDGSNFTLKIRSTKLEDSAMYFCASRDRGVREQFFGPGTRLTVL.

This clone was observed a few times. This sequence joins TRBV4-2 and TRBJ2-1, with 8 nucleotides matching TRBD2. The germline V gene has CDR1 LGHNA and CDR2 YNFKEQ. CDR3 length: 17 residues. V shed 0 bases, J shed 2 bases, and the junction held 6 bases outside the gene matches. The CDR3 is CASSQDLAGSTYNEQFF. Here the CDR3 DNA reads TGTGCCAGCAGCCAAGATCTAGCGGGCAGTACCTACAATGAGCAGTTCTTC.

The J gene is TRBJ2-1, the V gene TRBV9; 14 nucleotides match TRBD2. This CDR3 has 15 amino acids. V gave up 2 bases and J gave up 9 bases; unmatched junction bases: 4. Germline V gene lookup returns CDR1 SGDLS and CDR2 YYNGEE. The CDR3 DNA reads as TGTGCCAGCAGCGTGGGGACTAGCGGGAGCGCTGAGCAGTTCTTC. This encodes CASSVGTSGSAEQFF.

This clone was seen only a few times. This chain joins TRBV29-1 and TRBJ2-3, with D possibly matching TRBD2 (6 bases). The CDR3 runs 15 residues. Germline V gene sequence: CDR1 SQVTM, CDR2 ANQGSEA. With 4 bases removed from V and 2 bases from J, the gap between germline ends came to 16 bases. CDR3 loop: CSVGRDSSYTDTQYF. CDR3 DNA: TGCAGCGTTGGACGGGACTCATCTTACACAGATACGCAGTATTTT.

This sequence joins TRBV29-1 and TRBJ2-2; the D is unclear. Germline CDR1 is SQVTM and CDR2 is ANQGSEA. Between the trimmed V and J ends, which lost 4 bases and 4 bases, there was a span of 10 bases. The CDR3 runs to 13 residues. CDR3 sequence: CSVVLPLTGELFF. CDR3 nucleotide sequence: TGCAGCGTTGTACTACCCCTCACCGGGGAGCTGTTTTTT.

The chain joins TRBV27 to TRBJ2-1; D not certain. The CDR3 spans 14 residues. Germline V gene lookup returns CDR1 MNHEY and CDR2 SMNVEV (reference sequence). Trimming pared 0 bases from V and 2 bases from J, leaving 5 bases between. The DNA of the CDR3 is TGTGCCAGCAGTTTATCCGACCCCTACAATGAGCAGTTCTTC. The encoded protein is CASSLSDPYNEQFF.

The gene calls are TRBV2 and TRBJ2-5; D not certain. Trimming pared 0 bases from V and 0 bases from J, leaving 11 bases between. Germline V gene lookup returns CDR1 SNHLY and CDR2 FYNNEI. CDR3 length: 16 amino acids. The DNA for the CDR3 is TGTGCCAGCAGTGAAGCTACCGTCGAGAACCAAGAGACCCAGTACTTC. Amino acid sequence: CASSEATVENQETQYF.

The chain recombines TRBV30 with TRBJ1-1; TRBD1 might be the D (6 bases). This CDR3 is 13 amino acids long. The germline V gene has CDR1 GTSNPN and CDR2 SVGIG (reference sequence). V was clipped by 0 bases and J by 7 bases, with 12 bases between them. Here the CDR3 reads CAWSVKGGGEAFF. CDR3 bases: TGTGCCTGGAGTGTTAAGGGAGGGGGTGAAGCTTTCTTT.

The V gene is TRBV9, the J gene TRBJ2-1, with TRBD2 matching 11 bases. After removal of 0 bases from V and 4 bases from J, the junction contained 12 bases not matched to a gene. Germline CDR1 is SGDLS and CDR2 is YYNGEE. This CDR3 has 19 amino acids. The DNA for the CDR3 is TGTGCCAGCAGCGTAGGTGCGGTAGCGGGAGGGGAGGGTTACAATGAGCAGTTCTTC. This codes for CASSVGAVAGGEGYNEQFF.

The chain links TRBV25-1 to TRBJ2-7; the D gene could be TRBD1 or TRBD2 (5 bases each). Germline loops: CDR1 MGHDK, CDR2 SYGVNS. The germline V and J ends were trimmed by 4 bases and 6 bases, with 13 bases remaining between them. The CDR3 length is 13 residues. The CDR3 spells CASSVGQAGEQYF. The DNA for the CDR3 is TGTGCCAGCAGTGTGGGGCAGGCGGGCGAGCAGTACTTC.

CDR3 in DNA: TGTGCCAGCAGTGATCGGCAGTCCTACGAGCAGTACTTC. Its protein product is CASSDRQSYEQYF. This sequence joins TRBV6-1 and TRBJ2-7; no clear D gene. Trimming stripped 3 bases from V and 1 base from J, with 7 bases between. This CDR3 is built from 13 residues. In germline, CDR1 is MNHNS, CDR2 SASEGT.